These 11 T cell receptor beta chains were sequenced from one sample in a study of T cell responses to AZD1222 COVID-19 vaccine. The assay was immunoSEQ multiplex PCR, and TCRdb's table has in-frame clones only and misses some. Of 54,000 or so clones listed, more than 80% are singletons. Here the sequenced sample was peripheral blood, taken on day 0 of AZD1222 vaccination. The receptors derive from an adult in good health.

V gene TRBV28 combines with J gene TRBJ2-7, with 15 bases aligning to TRBD2. The CDR3 runs to 16 residues. V gave up 1 base and J gave up 4 bases; unmatched junction bases: 2. The germline gives CDR1 MDHEN, CDR2 SYDVKM. CDR3 amino acids: CASSLLGTSGRYEQYF. The CDR3 nucleotides read TGTGCCAGCAGTTTATTAGGGACTAGCGGGAGGTACGAGCAGTACTTC.

The J gene is TRBJ2-7, the V gene TRBV27; unclear D gene. Germline-derived CDR1 and CDR2 are MNHEY and SMNVEV (reference sequence). Trimming took off 7 bases at V and 0 bases at J, with 4 bases between the two ends. The CDR3 runs to 11 residues. In DNA, the CDR3 is TGTGCCAGCACCCTCTCCTACGAGCAGTACTTC. It codes for CASTLSYEQYF.

There are a few counts of this clone. This sequence joins TRBV11-2 and TRBJ2-7; D not certain. The germline gives CDR1 SGHAT, CDR2 FQNNGV. This CDR3 region has 12 residues. Trimming removed 6 bases at V and 6 bases at J, with 12 bases between. CDR3 coding DNA: TGTGCCAGCAGTCCCTACCAGCGCGAGCAGTACTTC. Residues: CASSPYQREQYF. The variable domain in full, completed from reference TRBV11-2 and TRBJ2-7, reads EAGVAQSPRYKIIEKRQSVAFWCNPISGHATLYWYQQILGQGPKLLIQFQNNGVVDDSQLPKDRFSAERLKGVDSTLKIQPAKLEDSAVYLCASSPYQREQYFGPGTRLTVT.

The rearrangement links TRBV30 to TRBJ2-2; the D gene is possibly TRBD1 (6 bases). Trimming took 1 base from V and 5 from J, leaving 14 bases between them. From germline, CDR1 is GTSNPN and CDR2 SVGIG (reference sequence). The CDR3 runs to 15 residues. As DNA, the CDR3 is TGTGCCTGGAGTGCCGGCAGGGGTGTTACCGGGGAGCTGTTTTTT. Translation gives CAWSAGRGVTGELFF.

DNA for the CDR3: TGCAGCGGGACCCAGGGCCGCGAGCAGTACTTC. It translates to CSGTQGREQYF. The rearrangement links TRBV20-1 to TRBJ2-7, with D tentatively TRBD1 or TRBD2 (5 bases each). Per germline, CDR1 DFQATT and CDR2 SNEGSKA (reference sequence). The CDR3 runs 11 residues.

V usage is TRBV5-6 and J usage is TRBJ1-2; D remains unclear. V was pared by 2 bases and J by 0 bases, with 8 bases between. Germline V lookup: CDR1 SGHDT, CDR2 YYEEEE. The CDR3 runs to 14 residues. This CDR3 is CASSFRAANYGYTF. The CDR3 bases are TGTGCCAGCAGCTTTCGGGCCGCTAACTATGGCTACACCTTC.

This clone was counted a single time. This sequence joins TRBV4-1 and TRBJ2-7; 8 bases fit TRBD2. The V and J ends lost 0 bases and 6 bases, in that order; junction bases with no gene match: 10. This CDR3 has 16 residues. CDR1 is MGHRA, CDR2 YSYEKL, per germline. This CDR3 reads CASSQERGLDRTEQYF. The CDR3 nucleotides read TGCGCCAGCAGCCAAGAGCGGGGACTAGATAGGACCGAGCAGTACTTC.

This chain uses TRBV4-2 with TRBJ2-2; the match to TRBD2 covers 13 bases. Germline-derived CDR1 and CDR2 are LGHNA and YNFKEQ. J gave up 0 bases and V 6 bases, and 1 base lay outside the gene matches. The CDR3 has 16 amino acids. The CDR3 loop is CASRGLAGTNTGELFF. For the CDR3, the DNA is TGTGCCAGCAGGGGACTAGCGGGAACGAACACCGGGGAGCTGTTTTTT.

The genes are TRBV5-1 and TRBJ2-1; 8 positions agree with TRBD2. This CDR3 has 15 residues. The junction had 11 bases not matched to a gene; V was cut back by 4 bases and J by 8 bases. Per germline, CDR1 SGHRS and CDR2 YFSETQ. DNA of the CDR3: TGCGCCAGCAGCCTCGGCGGTAGCGGGACTTATGAGCAGTTCTTC. As protein: CASSLGGSGTYEQFF.

CDR3 nucleotide sequence: TGTGCCAGCAGTGAAGCGGTAGGAGGGGCCACCTATGGCTACACCTTC. Its translation is CASSEAVGGATYGYTF. The rearrangement joins TRBV6-1 to TRBJ1-2; D is perhaps TRBD1 (5 bases). The CDR3 contains 16 residues. Trimming cost V 0 bases and J 4 bases, with 15 bases left between them. CDR1 is MNHNS, CDR2 SASEGT, per germline.

The chain uses TRBV30 and TRBJ1-5; D not resolved. Trimming pared 0 bases from V and 5 bases from J, leaving 11 bases between. CDR1 GTSNPN and CDR2 SVGIG come from the germline V gene (reference sequence). The CDR3 covers 14 residues. The CDR3 region is CAWSVLAGDQPQHF. For the CDR3, the DNA is TGTGCCTGGAGTGTACTAGCTGGGGATCAGCCCCAGCATTTT. Full variable domain (outside the CDR3, taken from reference TRBV30 and TRBJ1-5): SQTIHQWPATLVQPVGSPLSLECTVEGTSNPNLYWYRQAAGRGLQLLFYSVGIGQISSEVPQNLSASRPQDRQFILSSKKLLLSDSGFYLCAWSVLAGDQPQHFGDGTRLSIL.